The 22 T cell receptor beta chains listed next were all sequenced from one sample in a study of blood T cell repertoires in COVID-19. Using immunoSEQ multiplex PCR, the repertoire was profiled, and TCRdb retains in-frame clones only, with some absent. The sample has about 29,000 clones; roughly 80% are singletons. The specimen was peripheral blood. These receptors all come from an elderly man with active or convalescent COVID-19.

This chain connects TRBV29-1 to TRBJ2-5, with 7 positions matching TRBD1. V trimming: 7 bases; J trimming: 3 bases; junction bases outside the gene matches: 5. This CDR3 has 12 amino acids. CDR1 is SQVTM, CDR2 ANQGSEA, per germline. The CDR3: CSADGTEETQYF. The CDR3 DNA follows: TGCAGCGCTGACGGGACAGAAGAGACCCAGTACTTC.

This sequence joins TRBV10-3 and TRBJ2-5; D possibly corresponds to TRBD2 (6 bases). V was trimmed by 8 bases and J by 0 bases, leaving 7 bases between them. The CDR3 sequence is 12 residues long. Germline CDR1 reads ENHRY; CDR2 reads SYGVKD. The CDR3 DNA is TGTGCCATCGCGGGGAACCAAGAGACCCAGTACTTC. It translates to CAIAGNQETQYF.

V gene TRBV6-2 or TRBV6-3 combines with J gene TRBJ2-5; D possibly corresponds to TRBD2 (6 bases). Germline V gene data show CDR1 as MNHEY and CDR2 as SVGEGT. V was clipped by 2 bases and J by 0 bases, with 13 bases between them. The CDR3 is made up of 16 amino acids. The CDR3 spells CASSYSKREYQETQYF. CDR3 sequence (DNA): TGTGCCAGCAGTTACAGCAAACGGGAGTACCAAGAGACCCAGTACTTC.

This clone was found a few times. This chain links TRBV7-9 with TRBJ2-7; D is ambiguous. The CDR3 has 13 residues. Per germline, CDR1 SEHNR and CDR2 FQNEAQ (reference sequence). The ends were cut back, 6 bases at V and 2 bases at J, with 11 bases in the middle. This chain's CDR3 is CASRKTPAYEQYF. As DNA, the CDR3 is TGTGCCAGCAGGAAAACACCAGCCTACGAGCAGTACTTC.

The gene calls are TRBV5-1 and TRBJ2-3; 9 bases align to TRBD2. After removal of 6 bases from V and 5 bases from J, the junction contained 10 bases not matched to a gene. The germline V gene encodes CDR1 SGHRS and CDR2 YFSETQ. This CDR3 spans 15 amino acids. The CDR3 loop reads CASTFLRGGRDTQYF. The DNA for the CDR3 is TGCGCCAGCACTTTCTTGCGGGGGGGGCGAGATACGCAGTATTTT. Full variable domain (outside the CDR3, taken from reference TRBV5-1 and TRBJ2-3): KAGVTQTPRYLIKTRGQQVTLSCSPISGHRSVSWYQQTPGQGLQFLFEYFSETQRNKGNFPGRFSGRQFSNSRSEMNVSTLELGDSALYLCASTFLRGGRDTQYFGPGTRLTVL.

The genes are TRBV7-2 and TRBJ2-1; TRBD1 is a possible D gene (5 bases). Looked up from germline, CDR1 is SGHTA and CDR2 is FQGNSA. V was trimmed by 1 base and J by 7 bases, leaving 20 bases between them. CDR3 length: 17 amino acids. CDR3 nucleotides: TGTGCCAGCAGCTTAGGGTCTCTGGGGCGCGCGATGAATGAGCAGTTCTTC. This codes for CASSLGSLGRAMNEQFF.

This clone was found a few times. J is TRBJ1-2 and V is TRBV5-5; 11 positions match TRBD1. This CDR3 is built from 16 residues. Trimming cost V 3 bases and J 3 bases; bases outside gene matches: 7. The V gene's germline CDR1 is SGHKS and CDR2 YYEKEE (reference sequence). CDR3 protein: CASSSWTGGADYGYTF. As DNA, the CDR3 is TGTGCCAGCAGCTCCTGGACAGGGGGCGCGGACTATGGCTACACCTTC.

This clone was detected only once. This rearrangement joins TRBV2 to TRBJ2-7, with TRBD2 matching over 8 bases. This CDR3 is 15 amino acids long. Germline V gene sequence: CDR1 SNHLY, CDR2 FYNNEI. V shed 6 bases and J 2 bases; nucleotides not matched to a gene: 9. The CDR3 is CASRDLAGLPYEQYF. DNA for the CDR3: TGTGCCAGCAGGGACCTAGCGGGTCTCCCCTACGAGCAGTACTTC. The full variable domain, completed using reference TRBV2 and TRBJ2-7, is EPEVTQTPSHQVTQMGQEVILRCVPISNHLYFYWYRQILGQKVEFLVSFYNNEISEKSEIFDDQFSVERPDGSNFTLKIRSTKLEDSAMYFCASRDLAGLPYEQYFGPGTRLTVT.

The J gene is TRBJ2-1, the V gene TRBV5-1; D may be TRBD2 (6 bases). The CDR3 is 15 amino acids. V shed 5 bases and J shed 0 bases, with 12 bases lying between them. In germline, CDR1 is SGHRS, CDR2 YFSETQ. The CDR3 spells CASRGSGYSYNEQFF. CDR3 DNA sequence: TGCGCCAGCAGGGGTAGCGGCTACTCCTACAATGAGCAGTTCTTC.

The V gene is TRBV28, the J gene TRBJ2-6, with D tentatively TRBD1 (5 bases). V was pared by 4 bases and J by 12 bases, with 22 bases between. Germline CDR1 and CDR2: MDHEN and SYDVKM. This CDR3 has 16 residues. The CDR3 spells CASSSPQGRRGPVLTF. CDR3 coding DNA: TGTGCCAGCAGTTCCCCTCAGGGTCGAAGAGGCCCCGTCCTGACTTTC.

The chain combines TRBV19 with TRBJ1-2, with 9 bases aligning to TRBD1. Losses at the gene ends were 8 bases for V and 4 bases for J; bases not matched to a gene: 8. The CDR3 is 14 residues long. Germline lookup yields CDR1 LNHDA and CDR2 SQIVND (reference sequence). CDR3 bases: TGTGCCAGTCGCCGGACAGGGGAGCGCTATGGCTACACCTTC. Amino acid sequence: CASRRTGERYGYTF. The full variable domain, with the rest looked up from reference TRBV19 and TRBJ1-2, is DGGITQSPKYLFRKEGQNVTLSCEQNLNHDAMYWYRQDPGQGLRLIYYSQIVNDFQKGDIAEGYSVSREKKESFPLTVTSAQKNPTAFYLCASRRTGERYGYTFGSGTRLTVV.

The rearrangement joins TRBV27 to TRBJ2-5; D remains ambiguous. Germline CDR1 and CDR2: MNHEY and SMNVEV (reference sequence). This CDR3 contains 15 residues. Trimming took off 2 bases at V and 5 bases at J, with 15 bases between the two ends. The CDR3 protein is CASSLGGTPRETQYF. DNA for the CDR3: TGTGCCAGCAGTTTAGGCGGCACGCCGCGGGAGACCCAGTACTTC.

In this sample, this clone turned up once. CDR3 bases: TGTGCCAGCAGTTACCGAGGAGAGCAGTACTTC. Translating it yields CASSYRGEQYF. This chain joins TRBV6-5 and TRBJ2-7; D is uncertain. This CDR3 is 11 amino acids long. Trimming took off 2 bases at V and 7 bases at J, with 6 bases between the two ends. Germline V gene lookup returns CDR1 MNHEY and CDR2 SVGAGI.

The chain has TRBV6-5 and TRBJ2-2, with D perhaps TRBD1 (7 bases). Germline CDR1 MNHEY, CDR2 SVGAGI. The CDR3 runs to 16 residues. The V end was cut by 4 bases, the J end by 0 bases, with 12 bases between. The CDR3 protein is CASSSPGGTNTGELFF. CDR3 coding DNA: TGTGCCAGCAGTTCACCAGGGGGGACGAACACCGGGGAGCTGTTTTTT.

V and J are TRBV5-4 and TRBJ2-2; 9 nucleotides agree with TRBD1. Germline CDR1 is SGHNT and CDR2 is YYREEE (reference sequence). The V gene end was trimmed by 3 bases and the J gene end by 1 base; junction bases not matched to a gene: 4. The CDR3 extends over 16 amino acids. This CDR3 reads CASSSQGAGNTGELFF. Written as DNA, the CDR3 is TGTGCCAGCAGCTCACAGGGGGCAGGGAACACCGGGGAGCTGTTTTTT. Full variable domain (missing parts from reference TRBV5-4 and TRBJ2-2): ETGVTQSPTHLIKTRGQQVTLRCSSQSGHNTVSWYQQALGQGPQFIFQYYREEENGRGNFPPRFSGLQFPNYSSELNVNALELDDSALYLCASSSQGAGNTGELFFGEGSRLTVL.

This sequence joins TRBV15 and TRBJ2-3, with TRBD2 matching 7 bases. The junction had 5 bases not matched to a gene; V was cut back by 2 bases and J by 3 bases. The CDR3 consists of 15 residues. Germline CDR1 reads LNHNV; CDR2 reads YYDKDF (reference sequence). The CDR3 DNA sequence: TGTGCCACCAGCAGAAGCGGGGCCGAAACAGATACGCAGTATTTT. Protein product: CATSRSGAETDTQYF.

This rearrangement joins TRBV27 to TRBJ2-7, with 8 bases fitting TRBD1. The length of the CDR3 is 14 residues. CDR1 MNHEY and CDR2 SMNVEV come from the germline V gene (reference sequence). The V and J ends lost 5 bases and 2 bases, in that order; junction bases with no gene match: 5. The chain's CDR3 is CASSVTGDPYEQYF. Here the CDR3 DNA reads TGTGCCAGCAGTGTGACAGGGGACCCCTACGAGCAGTACTTC.

Only one count was recorded for this clone. The rearrangement joins TRBV6-1 to TRBJ2-7, with TRBD1 identical over 7 bases. There are 14 residues in the CDR3. After removal of 3 bases from V and 4 bases from J, the junction contained 6 bases not matched to a gene. Germline CDR1 is MNHNS and CDR2 is SASEGT. CDR3 sequence (DNA): TGTGCCAGCAGTGAGGTCGACAGGGTATACGAGCAGTACTTC. It codes for CASSEVDRVYEQYF.

The chain recombines TRBV6-1 with TRBJ2-3; D unclear. With 0 bases removed from V and 1 base from J, the gap between germline ends came to 8 bases. The CDR3 is 15 residues long. Germline V gives CDR1 MNHNS, CDR2 SASEGT. This CDR3 reads CASSEARLGTDTQYF. DNA for the CDR3: TGTGCCAGCAGTGAAGCGCGTTTGGGCACAGATACGCAGTATTTT.

The V call is TRBV5-1, the J call TRBJ2-7; 8 bases line up with TRBD1. Germline values: CDR1 SGHRS, CDR2 YFSETQ. Trimming took 3 bases from V and 2 from J; bases not matched to a gene: 4. This CDR3 spans 14 amino acids. The chain's CDR3 is CASSWGQDAYEQYF. DNA of the CDR3: TGCGCCAGCAGCTGGGGACAGGATGCCTACGAGCAGTACTTC. Drawing the rest from reference TRBV5-1 and TRBJ2-7, the complete variable domain is KAGVTQTPRYLIKTRGQQVTLSCSPISGHRSVSWYQQTPGQGLQFLFEYFSETQRNKGNFPGRFSGRQFSNSRSEMNVSTLELGDSALYLCASSWGQDAYEQYFGPGTRLTVT.

Comments on this clone: The junction and the germline gene differ at one end; a read error may be behind it. The rearrangement links TRBV3-1 (or the pseudogene TRBV3-2) to TRBJ2-7, with 8 bases matching TRBD1. This CDR3 has 12 amino acids. Germline V gene data show CDR1 as LGHDT and CDR2 as YNNKEL (reference sequence). The CDR3: CASSQGQGTRHF. The CDR3 region has the DNA TGTGCCAGCAGCCAAGGACAGGGGACGCGGCACTTC.

The rearrangement links TRBV7-9 to TRBJ1-4, with 7 bases identical to TRBD1. The CDR3 loop spans 15 amino acids. Trimming removed 2 bases from V and 5 bases from J; junction bases left unmatched: 5. Germline CDR1 SEHNR, CDR2 FQNEAQ (reference sequence). The CDR3 nucleotides read TGTGCCAGCAGCTTACAGTCGACAGGGAATGAAAAACTGTTTTTT. Amino acids: CASSLQSTGNEKLFF.